A single sample gave rise to the 5 T cell receptor beta chains below, sequenced in a study of molecular identifiers for immune sequencing clone quantification listed by TCRdb under 2018. Libraries were constructed by PCR. Sequenced using an Illumina HiSeq 4000. Using fastp trimming at Q25 and MiXCR clonotype assembly, TCRdb reanalyzed the public sequencing data and kept in-frame beta chains. Here each entry gathers all rows of one CDR3 protein and keeps the most common genes and DNA. This sample gives around 89,000 distinct CDR3 sequences in total; 15% to 20% of them show up just once. The ten largest clones take up around 0.88% of the sample. The sequenced sample was naive CD8+ T cells from blood, with Jurkat cell RNA spiked in. This specimen's cell subset or site label, interpreted: FACS-sorted CD8+CD4-CCR7+CD45RA+ naive T cells. The source is a human donor in good health. Some libraries in this study had Jurkat cell RNA spiked in.

There are many counts of this clonotype. The chain joins TRBV27 to TRBJ2-7; no firm D call. Per the germline V gene, CDR1 is MNHEY and CDR2 is SMNVEV (reference sequence). CDR3 length: 15 amino acids. The V end lost 2 bases, the J end lost 1 base, and 12 bases lay between the germline ends. The CDR3 is CASSLLGGRSYEQYF. The CDR3 DNA is TGTGCCAGCAGTTTACTGGGCGGCAGGTCCTACGAGCAGTACTTC.

As regards this clonotype: A much bigger clone sits one base away, suggesting this may be a read error. The CDR3, as DNA: TGTGCCGGCAGTTTCTCGGGACAGGGGCCCTACGAGCAGTACTTC. Its translation is CAGSFSGQGPYEQYF. This chain uses TRBV27 with TRBJ2-7, with 10 bases lining up with TRBD1. The CDR3 is 15 amino acids. Germline V gives CDR1 MNHEY, CDR2 SMNVEV (reference sequence).

In its sample, this clonotype was seen many times. The chain uses TRBV10-2 and TRBJ2-7; D is ambiguous. The CDR3 totals 13 residues. The V gene lost 3 bases and the J gene lost 5 bases, with 11 bases spanning the gap. From germline, CDR1 is WSHSY and CDR2 SAAADI. The CDR3 DNA reads as TGCGCCAGCAGTGACTCGGACGTGAACGAGCAGTACTTC. It specifies CASSDSDVNEQYF.

This clonotype was picked up many times. This chain uses TRBV12-3 or TRBV12-4 with TRBJ2-5, with D possibly TRBD2 on 7 matching bases. V was shortened by 4 bases and J by 0 bases, with 15 bases between the two germline ends. The CDR3 is 16 residues long. CDR3 nucleotide sequence: TGTGCCAGCAGTTCCTACCAGCGGGACAACCAAGAGACCCAGTACTTC. Residues: CASSSYQRDNQETQYF.

The sample holds many counts of this clonotype. An end of the junction differs from the germline gene, which may be a read error. This chain connects TRBV15 to TRBJ2-5; no firm D call. This CDR3 spans 13 amino acids. Germline CDR1 and CDR2: LNHNV and YYDKDF (reference sequence). CDR3 loop: CATGRQREETQYF. The DNA of the CDR3 is TGTGCCACCGGCAGGCAAAGGGAAGAGACCCAGTACTTC.